These 28 T cell receptor beta chains share one sample of origin, sequenced in a study of blood T cell repertoires in COVID-19. The protocol was immunoSEQ multiplex PCR, while the TCRdb copy is restricted to in-frame clones and leaves out a portion. The sample shows 210,000 or so clones, around 80% of them seen only once. The sequenced sample consisted of peripheral blood. These receptors were collected from a man aged 50 to 59 who had recovered from COVID-19.

This clone has more than one count but fewer than ten. The chain carries TRBV28 and TRBJ2-3, with 8 bases lining up with TRBD2. CDR3 size: 15 residues. Germline trimming cut 2 bases from V and 3 bases from J; bases unmatched to any gene: 4. Germline V gene lookup returns CDR1 MDHEN and CDR2 SYDVKM. This chain's CDR3 is CASSLSGRGTDTQYF. CDR3 bases: TGTGCCAGCAGTTTAAGCGGGAGAGGAACAGATACGCAGTATTTT.

The chain carries TRBV3-1 (or the pseudogene TRBV3-2) and TRBJ1-2; D remains ambiguous. This CDR3 region has 14 residues. Germline assignment: CDR1 LGHDT and CDR2 YNNKEL (reference sequence). V was shortened by 0 bases and J by 8 bases, with 13 bases between the two germline ends. The CDR3 sequence: CASSQDLEGNGYTF. Written as DNA, the CDR3 is TGTGCCAGCAGCCAAGATTTGGAGGGTAACGGCTACACCTTC.

In its sample, this clone was seen many times. This chain uses TRBV10-3 with TRBJ1-5, with no clear D. Per germline, CDR1 ENHRY and CDR2 SYGVKD. The CDR3 sequence is 15 residues long. Trimming left V 0 bases short and J 0 bases short, with 6 bases between. The CDR3 sequence is CAISESQNSNQPQHF. The CDR3 DNA is TGTGCCATCAGTGAGTCACAGAATAGCAATCAGCCCCAGCATTTT.

The genes are TRBV4-1 and TRBJ1-3; D unclear. CDR1 MGHRA and CDR2 YSYEKL come from the germline V gene. Deletions cut 8 bases from V and 4 bases from J, with 18 bases between. The CDR3 spans 15 residues. For the CDR3, the DNA is TGCGCCAGCGGAAAACAAGAAGGCGGGGGAAACACCATATATTTT. It translates to CASGKQEGGGNTIYF.

This chain uses TRBV30 with TRBJ2-5; the D gene is possibly TRBD2 (5 bases). Germline CDR1 reads GTSNPN; CDR2 reads SVGIG (reference sequence). V lost 5 bases, J lost 1 base, and 8 bases lay in between. This CDR3 is built from 12 residues. As DNA, the CDR3 is TGTGCCTGGGACTACCTCCAAGAGACCCAGTACTTC. Its protein product is CAWDYLQETQYF.

J is TRBJ2-1 and V is TRBV4-2, with 10 bases identical to TRBD1. CDR3 length: 16 residues. CDR1 is LGHNA, CDR2 YNFKEQ, per germline. J lost 6 bases, V lost 3 bases, and 8 bases had no gene match. CDR3 DNA sequence: TGTGCCAGCAGCCAGCCGGACAGGGGGAGAGGCAATGAGCAGTTCTTC. It specifies CASSQPDRGRGNEQFF.

The chain couples TRBV24-1 to TRBJ1-2; TRBD1 matches 8 bases. Trimming at V came to 6 bases and at J to 6 bases, leaving 2 bases not matched to a gene. The CDR3 is made up of 12 amino acids. Germline V gene lookup returns CDR1 KGHDR and CDR2 SFDVKD. CDR3 region: CATSQGADGYTF. CDR3 nucleotides: TGTGCCACCAGTCAGGGGGCGGATGGCTACACCTTC.

This chain joins TRBV7-8 and TRBJ2-5, with TRBD2 matching over 7 bases. The CDR3 loop spans 15 amino acids. Germline CDR1 SGHVS, CDR2 FQNEAQ. V dropped 0 bases and J dropped 1; count of bases not matched to a gene: 2. CDR3 sequence (DNA): TGTGCCAGCAGCTTAGCAGCTAGCGGCCAAGAGACCCAGTACTTC. It encodes CASSLAASGQETQYF.

The chain recombines TRBV13 with TRBJ2-1; tentatively, D is TRBD1 (5 bases). The V end lost 3 bases, the J end lost 15 bases, and 15 bases lay between the germline ends. The CDR3 has 12 amino acids. Germline lookup yields CDR1 PRHDT and CDR2 FYEKMQ (reference sequence). This CDR3 is CASSFGVGVRFF. The CDR3 bases are TGTGCCAGCAGCTTTGGGGTAGGGGTTCGGTTCTTC.

This clone was counted a single time. V gene TRBV4-2 combines with J gene TRBJ2-1, with a weak D call TRBD2 (5 bases). The germline V gene has CDR1 LGHNA and CDR2 YNFKEQ. The CDR3 length is 17 residues. Trimming removed 4 bases from V and 9 bases from J, with 25 bases in between. The CDR3 is CASSRSLGAASSSEQFF. CDR3 bases: TGTGCCAGCAGCCGATCTCTGGGAGCGGCTTCGTCCAGTGAGCAGTTCTTC.

The V call is TRBV7-2, the J call TRBJ2-3; a weak D match, TRBD1 (7 bases). This CDR3 is built from 15 residues. V lost 4 bases to trimming and J lost 1 base, with 12 bases between them. The V gene's germline CDR1 is SGHTA and CDR2 FQGNSA. The CDR3 DNA reads as TGTGCCAGCAGCTCTCAGGGGGGTGGCACAGATACGCAGTATTTT. It translates to CASSSQGGGTDTQYF. Supplemented by reference TRBV7-2 and TRBJ2-3, the full variable domain reads GAGVSQSPSNKVTEKGKDVELRCDPISGHTALYWYRQSLGQGLEFLIYFQGNSAPDKSGLPSDRFSAERTGGSVSTLTIQRTQQEDSAVYLCASSSQGGGTDTQYFGPGTRLTVL.

The chain is built from TRBV11-2 and TRBJ1-6; 7 positions agree with TRBD1. The CDR3 is made up of 16 amino acids. Trimming cost V 5 bases and J 7 bases; bases outside gene matches: 11. Germline CDR1 reads SGHAT; CDR2 reads FQNNGV. The CDR3 region has the DNA TGTGCCAGCAGCCAGATAGGGGGCCTGGGGAATTCACCCCTCCACTTT. Protein sequence: CASSQIGGLGNSPLHF.

V usage is TRBV2 and J usage is TRBJ2-1; tentative D call: TRBD2 (5 bases). The CDR3 covers 16 residues. Trimming stripped 7 bases from V and 5 bases from J, with 21 bases between. Germline CDR1 is SNHLY and CDR2 is FYNNEI. The chain's CDR3 is CASKPPMSGPNNEQFF. CDR3 bases: TGTGCCAGCAAACCCCCCATGAGCGGACCCAACAATGAGCAGTTCTTC.

The count of this clone is one. The chain uses TRBV10-3 and TRBJ2-3; 7 bases map to TRBD1. CDR3 length: 13 residues. Per the germline V gene, CDR1 is ENHRY and CDR2 is SYGVKD. Trimming cost V 10 bases and J 0 bases; bases outside gene matches: 4. CDR3 DNA sequence: TGTGCCACCCGGGACAGAAGCACAGATACGCAGTATTTT. Translation: CATRDRSTDTQYF.

The chain has TRBV11-2 and TRBJ2-1; the match to TRBD1 covers 9 bases. Germline V gives CDR1 SGHAT, CDR2 FQNNGV. The CDR3 loop spans 16 amino acids. J gave up 7 bases and V 3 bases, and 10 bases lay outside the gene matches. The DNA of the CDR3 is TGTGCCAGCAGCTTGACCTCGGGACAGGGTCGGAATGAGCAGTTCTTC. Protein product: CASSLTSGQGRNEQFF. The full variable domain, its missing parts supplied by reference TRBV11-2 and TRBJ2-1, is EAGVAQSPRYKIIEKRQSVAFWCNPISGHATLYWYQQILGQGPKLLIQFQNNGVVDDSQLPKDRFSAERLKGVDSTLKIQPAKLEDSAVYLCASSLTSGQGRNEQFFGPGTRLTVL.

The chain recombines TRBV7-2 with TRBJ2-1; TRBD2 matches 14 bases. The trim removed 5 bases at V and 8 bases at J, leaving 8 bases unmatched. The CDR3 covers 16 residues. Germline assignment: CDR1 SGHTA and CDR2 FQGNSA. The CDR3 sequence: CASSLGLAGGVHEQFF. The CDR3 nucleotides are TGTGCCAGCAGCCTCGGACTAGCGGGAGGAGTCCATGAGCAGTTCTTC.

This rearrangement joins TRBV27 to TRBJ2-1; TRBD2 matches 7 bases. V trimming: 9 bases; J trimming: 6 bases; junction bases outside the gene matches: 8. The germline CDR1 and CDR2 sequences are MNHEY and SMNVEV (reference sequence). The CDR3 runs to 13 residues. The CDR3 nucleotides read TGTGCCAGGGTCGGACTAGATTTCAATGAGCAGTTCTTC. Translated: CARVGLDFNEQFF.

V and J are TRBV24-1 and TRBJ2-2, with unresolved D. With 3 bases removed from V and 8 bases from J, the gap between germline ends came to 3 bases. Looked up from germline, CDR1 is KGHDR and CDR2 is SFDVKD. The length of the CDR3 is 11 residues. The CDR3 DNA follows: TGTGCCACCAGTGATGTAGGGGAGCTGTTTTTT. Its translation is CATSDVGELFF.

The CDR3 region has the DNA TGTGCCAGCAGCTTAGCCCTTACCGGGGAGCTGTTTTTT. Encoded protein: CASSLALTGELFF. This chain links TRBV7-2 with TRBJ2-2; D gene uncertain. The V gene's germline CDR1 is SGHTA and CDR2 FQGNSA. CDR3 length: 13 amino acids. V shed 0 bases and J shed 5 bases, with 4 bases lying between them.

J is TRBJ2-7 and V is TRBV18, with TRBD2 identical over 7 bases. CDR3 length: 13 residues. CDR1 is KGHSH and CDR2 is LQKENI in the germline V gene. J was trimmed by 2 bases and V by 5 bases; bases with no gene match: 3. In DNA, the CDR3 is TGTGCCAGCTCAAGGGAGGGAGCCTACGAGCAGTACTTC. It is translated as CASSREGAYEQYF. Variable domain in full (rest from reference TRBV18 and TRBJ2-7): NAGVMQNPRHLVRRRGQEARLRCSPMKGHSHVYWYRQLPEEGLKFMVYLQKENIIDESGMPKERFSAEFPKEGPSILRIQQVVRGDSAAYFCASSREGAYEQYFGPGTRLTVT.

The V gene is TRBV28, the J gene TRBJ1-2, with TRBD1 as a possible D gene (5 bases). The V end was cut by 7 bases, the J end by 4 bases, with 13 bases between. This CDR3 is built from 13 residues. Germline lookup yields CDR1 MDHEN and CDR2 SYDVKM. CDR3 in DNA: TGTGCCAGCACGACAGACGGGGGCTATGGCTACACCTTC. Its protein is CASTTDGGYGYTF.

V gene TRBV19 combines with J gene TRBJ1-5; perhaps TRBD1 as D (5 bases). Germline CDR1 and CDR2: LNHDA and SQIVND (reference sequence). V lost 3 bases and J lost 2, with 20 bases in between. The CDR3 totals 18 residues. CDR3: CASSISAGPTFGNQPQHF. The CDR3 coding sequence is TGTGCCAGTAGTATCTCGGCAGGGCCTACTTTCGGCAATCAGCCCCAGCATTTT.

The V and J genes are TRBV29-1 and TRBJ1-2, with 8 positions matching TRBD1. This CDR3 is 12 amino acids long. V lost 7 bases to trimming and J lost 8 bases; unmatched junction nucleotides: 9. Germline V lookup: CDR1 SQVTM, CDR2 ANQGSEA. The CDR3 sequence is CSASGTGSGYTF. CDR3 bases: TGCAGCGCATCCGGGACAGGCTCGGGCTACACCTTC.

This clone was found a few times. The chain recombines TRBV2 with TRBJ2-2; D gene uncertain. V lost 7 bases and J 2 bases, leaving 8 bases between the germline ends. The germline gives CDR1 SNHLY, CDR2 FYNNEI. The CDR3 consists of 13 residues. CDR3 nucleotide sequence: TGTGCCAGCAACTCGCGAAACACCGGGGAGCTGTTTTTT. Amino acid sequence: CASNSRNTGELFF.

The chain employs TRBV19 and TRBJ1-5, with 7 nucleotides matching TRBD1. CDR1 is LNHDA and CDR2 is SQIVND in the germline V gene (reference sequence). V gave up 6 bases and J gave up 5 bases; unmatched junction bases: 4. This CDR3 has 13 residues. Written as DNA, the CDR3 is TGTGCCAGTAGACGGGACAGCCATCAGCCCCAGCATTTT. Translating gives CASRRDSHQPQHF.

The chain couples TRBV28 to TRBJ2-7; no clear D. This CDR3 has 13 residues. CDR1 is MDHEN and CDR2 is SYDVKM in the germline V gene. Trimming stripped 1 base from V and 3 bases from J, with 7 bases between. CDR3 amino acids: CASSLLSGYEQYF. The CDR3 nucleotides read TGTGCCAGCAGTTTATTATCGGGCTACGAGCAGTACTTC.

This sequence joins TRBV7-2 and TRBJ1-3; tentative D call: TRBD1 (5 bases). CDR3 length: 17 amino acids. Trimming removed 5 bases at V and 8 bases at J, with 25 bases between. CDR1 and CDR2 (germline): SGHTA, FQGNSA. CDR3 region: CASSLFGIGGGRDTIYF. In DNA form, the CDR3 reads TGTGCCAGCAGCCTATTCGGGATTGGGGGGGGTAGGGACACCATATATTTT.

The CDR3 reads CASSQASGTHYGYTF. The CDR3 region has the DNA TGCGCCAGCAGCCAAGCGTCCGGGACACACTATGGCTACACCTTC. This chain uses TRBV4-3 with TRBJ1-2, with D perhaps matching TRBD1 (6 bases). The CDR3 extends over 15 amino acids. Trimming pared 1 base from V and 3 bases from J, leaving 12 bases between. CDR1 and CDR2 from the germline V gene are LGHNA and YSLEER.